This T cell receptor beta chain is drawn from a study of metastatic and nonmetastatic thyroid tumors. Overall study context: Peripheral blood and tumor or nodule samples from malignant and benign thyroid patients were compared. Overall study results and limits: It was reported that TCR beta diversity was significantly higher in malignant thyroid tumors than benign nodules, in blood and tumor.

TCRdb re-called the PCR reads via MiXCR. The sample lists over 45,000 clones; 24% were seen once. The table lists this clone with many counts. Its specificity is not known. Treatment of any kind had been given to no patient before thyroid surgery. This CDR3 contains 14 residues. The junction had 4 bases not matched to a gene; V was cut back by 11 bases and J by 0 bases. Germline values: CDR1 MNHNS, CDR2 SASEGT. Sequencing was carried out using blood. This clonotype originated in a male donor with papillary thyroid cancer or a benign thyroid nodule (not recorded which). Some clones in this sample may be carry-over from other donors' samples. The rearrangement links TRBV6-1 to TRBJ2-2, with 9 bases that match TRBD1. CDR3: CAGGQGANTGELFF. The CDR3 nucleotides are TGTGCCGGGGGACAGGGAGCGAACACCGGGGAGCTGTTTTTT.